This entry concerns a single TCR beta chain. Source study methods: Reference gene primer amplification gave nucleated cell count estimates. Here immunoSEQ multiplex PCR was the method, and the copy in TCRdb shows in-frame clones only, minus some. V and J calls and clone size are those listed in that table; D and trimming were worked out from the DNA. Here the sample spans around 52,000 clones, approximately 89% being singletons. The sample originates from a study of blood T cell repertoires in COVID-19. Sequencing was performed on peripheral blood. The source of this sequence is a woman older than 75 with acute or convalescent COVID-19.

The CDR3 nucleotides are TGTGCCAGCAGCTTAGCTCAGGGGTTTCACACTGAAGCTTTCTTT. Protein: CASSLAQGFHTEAFF. The V call is TRBV11-2, the J call TRBJ1-1, with D perhaps matching TRBD1 (6 bases). Germline V CDR1 and CDR2: SGHAT, FQNNGV. Trimming shortened V by 1 base and J by 3 bases, and 12 bases separated the two germline ends. The CDR3 loop spans 15 amino acids.